This TCR beta chain was recorded in a study of T cell changes during pregnancy in multiple sclerosis. Method: immunoSEQ multiplex PCR; TCRdb's copy keeps in-frame clones and lacks some. This sample yields tens of thousands of clones, of which roughly 93% are seen a single time; 1% belongs to the top ten. The count of this clone is one. Germline CDR1 and CDR2: SEHNR and FQNEAQ (reference sequence). The CDR3 loop spans 15 amino acids. The V gene end was trimmed by 5 bases and the J gene end by 2 bases; junction bases not matched to a gene: 5. This rearrangement joins TRBV7-9 to TRBJ2-3, with 9 bases aligning to TRBD2. The sequence was collected from a female donor with multiple sclerosis, enrolled in a pregnancy study. This specimen consisted of peripheral blood, obtained in the first trimester of pregnancy. The CDR3: CASSEGLAHTDTQYF. CDR3 DNA sequence: TGTGCCAGCAGCGAAGGACTAGCGCACACAGATACGCAGTATTTT.